This T cell receptor beta chain was documented in a study of PD-L1 blockade in urothelial cancer. Turning to the study itself: Atezolizumab therapy began for patients in 2014, dosed at 1,200 mg intravenously every 3 weeks. Study patients had been treated with 0 to 3 previous chemotherapy regimens. There were a median of about 140,000 T cells in blood samples.

Clones were sequenced by immunoSEQ multiplex PCR, and TCRdb holds only the in-frame ones, with some missing. There are 98,000 or so clones in the sample; 90% occur only once, and under 2% lies in the top ten. Regarding the study as a whole: Tumor-linked clones in blood grew more by 3 weeks in durable-benefit patients.

Worth noting for this clone: Its target is not known.

Time point noted: pretreatment peripheral blood. Germline lookup yields CDR1 MDHEN and CDR2 SYDVKM. V lost 6 bases to trimming and J lost 5 bases, with 23 bases between them. This CDR3 has 16 amino acids. The sequencing here drew on PBMCs, taken around atezolizumab (anti-PD-L1) treatment. The gene calls are TRBV28 and TRBJ2-7; D is possibly TRBD1 (6 bases). The receptor's source is a man aged 55 to 69 with urothelial cancer. The CDR3 region has the DNA TGTGCCAGCAGCCGTGATACAGGGCGATATGGGAACGAGCAGTACTTC. Its translation: CASSRDTGRYGNEQYF.